The clone carrying this T cell receptor (beta chain) has at least ten counts. The antigen is unknown. The source of the sample is a study of metastatic and nonmetastatic thyroid tumors. Study context: Malignant thyroid and benign thyroid patients provided blood and tumor or nodule tissue whose repertoires were compared. Study-wide findings and caveats: Significantly higher TCR beta diversity was reportedly seen in malignant thyroid tumors than benign nodules, in blood and tumor.

Methods used by the authors: To classify distant metastasis in papillary thyroid cancer, a model was built from CDR3 differences across clinicopathological groups. TCRdb called clones again from the PCR reads with MiXCR. In this record, the V and J calls reflect TCRdb's handling and not the investigators' own analysis. The sample includes some 93,000 clones, approximately 12% of them seen just once. Patients underwent thyroid surgery, and none had received any treatment before it. Germline lookup yields CDR1 LNHDA and CDR2 SQIVND (reference sequence). The CDR3 runs 18 residues. The V and J ends lost 1 base and 3 bases, in that order; junction bases with no gene match: 12.

V and J are TRBV19 and TRBJ2-1, with 7 bases matching TRBD1. The sequenced sample was blood. The receptor comes from a female donor with papillary thyroid cancer or a benign thyroid nodule (not recorded which). Some clones in this sample may be carry-over from other donors' samples. The CDR3 region is CASSIVQPGQLFYNEQFF. The CDR3 DNA reads as TGTGCCAGTAGTATAGTACAACCGGGACAGCTATTCTACAATGAGCAGTTCTTC.